This is a list of T cell receptor beta chains from one sample in a study of blood T cell repertoires in COVID-19. Profiled with immunoSEQ multiplex PCR; TCRdb holds only in-frame clones, not every one. The sample includes 20,000 to 30,000 clones, more than 80% of them seen just once. Sequences were obtained from peripheral blood. These receptors were collected from a woman between 70 and 85 years old with COVID-19, enrolled during active disease. CDR3s include the opening cysteine and the closing phenylalanine or tryptophan. D genes are given only for firm matches. Where a row states a size, it is once, few, many or the class of an expanded clone; other rows omit it.

J | V | D | size | CDR3 | DNA
TRBJ1-1 | TRBV6-2/TRBV6-3 | . | . | CASSQGGEAFF | TGTGCCAGCAGTCAGGGTGGTGAAGCTTTCTTT
TRBJ2-3 | TRBV7-9 | TRBD2 | . | CASSRTSGRTDTQYF | TGTGCCAGCAGCCGGACTAGCGGGAGAACAGATACGCAGTATTTT
TRBJ2-2 | TRBV6-5 | TRBD2 | . | CATHGGSNTGELFF | TGTGCCACCCACGGCGGGAGTAACACCGGGGAGCTGTTTTTT
TRBJ2-7 | TRBV19 | TRBD2 | . | CASSIVGGGYYEQYF | TGTGCCAGTAGTATAGTCGGGGGGGGTTACTACGAGCAGTACTTC
TRBJ1-2 | TRBV6-2/TRBV6-3 | . | . | CASSRDIYGYTF | TGTGCCAGCAGTAGGGACATTTACGGCTACACCTTC
TRBJ2-7 | TRBV4-1 | . | . | CASSHERLGGYEQYF | TGCGCCAGCAGCCACGAACGACTAGGAGGCTACGAGCAGTACTTC
TRBJ1-5 | TRBV9 | . | . | CASSVAPGLNQPQHF | TGTGCCAGCAGCGTAGCTCCAGGCCTCAATCAGCCCCAGCATTTT
TRBJ1-5 | TRBV11-2 | TRBD1 | once | CASSFPLGDREANQPQHF | TGTGCCAGCAGCTTCCCCTTGGGAGACAGGGAGGCCAATCAGCCCCAGCATTTT
TRBJ2-1 | TRBV27 | . | . | CASSLGQGNEQFF | TGTGCCAGCAGTTTAGGGCAGGGGAATGAGCAGTTCTTC
TRBJ2-1 | TRBV7-8 | TRBD1 | few | CASSLTGQFYNEQFF | TGTGCCAGCAGCTTAACGGGACAGTTCTACAATGAGCAGTTCTTC
TRBJ2-7 | TRBV10-3 | . | . | CAIAPGSVSEQYF | TGTGCCATCGCCCCGGGATCAGTCTCCGAGCAGTACTTC
TRBJ1-2 | TRBV9 | . | . | CASSAPRGYTF | TGTGCCAGCAGCGCCCCGAGGGGCTACACCTTC
TRBJ2-1 | TRBV7-2 | TRBD2 | . | CASSVSGVQYNEQFF | TGTGCCAGCAGCGTTAGCGGGGTACAGTACAATGAGCAGTTCTTC
TRBJ1-2 | TRBV12-3/TRBV12-4 | TRBD1 | few | CASSWDSYGYTF | TGTGCCAGCAGTTGGGACAGCTATGGCTACACCTTC
TRBJ2-3 | TRBV7-6 | . | once | CASSPRGGVKWDTQYF | TGTGCCAGCAGCCCCAGGGGAGGGGTAAAGTGGGATACGCAGTATTTT
TRBJ2-1 | TRBV25-1 | . | . | CASSGVGLAYNEQFF | TGTGCCAGCAGTGGTGTGGGGCTTGCATACAATGAGCAGTTCTTC
TRBJ1-6 | TRBV7-3 | . | . | CASSPLWEVHF | TGTGCCAGCAGCCCCCTCTGGGAGGTCCACTTT
TRBJ2-5 | TRBV3-1/TRBV3-2 | . | . | CASSPSDMETQYF | TGTGCCAGCAGCCCCAGCGATATGGAGACCCAGTACTTC
TRBJ2-7 | TRBV6-5 | TRBD1 | few | CASSPRGQSYEQYF | TGTGCCAGCTCGCCTCGGGGACAGTCCTACGAGCAGTACTTC
TRBJ1-5 | TRBV18 | . | . | CASSLRGGGEPQHF | TGTGCCAGCTCACTCCGAGGGGGGGGAGAGCCCCAGCATTTT
TRBJ2-1 | TRBV7-8 | . | . | CASSLMKARGNEQFF | TGTGCCAGCAGCTTAATGAAGGCTAGGGGAAATGAGCAGTTCTTC
TRBJ1-2 | TRBV27 | TRBD1 | . | CASSLSHPGTGMYGYTF | TGTGCCAGCAGTTTATCCCACCCCGGGACAGGGATGTATGGCTACACCTTC
TRBJ1-1 | TRBV27 | TRBD1 | once | CASSLGQETEAFF | TGTGCCAGCAGTTTGGGACAGGAGACTGAAGCTTTCTTT
TRBJ2-5 | TRBV12-5 | TRBD1 | . | CASEPGQGGQTQYF | TGTGCTAGTGAACCGGGACAGGGGGGCCAGACCCAGTACTTC
TRBJ1-5 | TRBV28 | TRBD1 | few | CASRSGGRQPQHF | TGTGCCAGCAGATCAGGGGGCCGACAGCCCCAGCATTTT
TRBJ2-1 | TRBV7-8 | TRBD2 | . | CASSPPGSGGANEQFF | TGTGCCAGCAGCCCCCCGGGGAGCGGGGGGGCGAATGAGCAGTTCTTC
TRBJ1-2 | TRBV3-1/TRBV3-2 | . | . | CASSQDPRGGGYGYTF | TGTGCCAGCAGCCAAGATCCCAGAGGCGGAGGCTATGGCTACACCTTC
TRBJ1-6 | TRBV5-4 | . | . | CASSLGQDSPLHF | TGTGCCAGCAGCTTGGGTCAGGATTCACCCCTCCACTTT
TRBJ1-5 | TRBV6-6 | . | few | CASSYGGGNQPQHF | TGTGCCAGCAGTTACGGGGGGGGGAATCAGCCCCAGCATTTT
TRBJ2-2 | TRBV27 | TRBD1 | . | CASSGTGVTGELFF | TGTGCCAGCAGCGGGACAGGGGTCACCGGGGAGCTGTTTTTT
TRBJ2-7 | TRBV28 | . | . | CASSANPTNEQYF | TGTGCCAGCAGTGCCAACCCTACCAACGAGCAGTACTTC
TRBJ2-1 | TRBV15 | TRBD2 | . | CATSRGGLSGRRGNEQFF | TGTGCCACCAGCAGAGGCGGACTTAGCGGGAGGCGGGGGAATGAGCAGTTCTTC
TRBJ1-1 | TRBV5-1 | . | few | CASSMAGTLSLNTEAFF | TGCGCCAGCAGCATGGCAGGGACATTATCCTTGAACACTGAAGCTTTCTTT
TRBJ2-4 | TRBV4-3 | TRBD2 | . | CASSQDLRGALNLQYF | TGCGCCAGCAGCCAAGACTTGCGGGGGGCCCTCAACCTTCAGTACTTC
TRBJ1-5 | TRBV19 | TRBD1 | . | CASSIFQGATNQPQHF | TGTGCCAGTAGTATATTCCAGGGGGCGACTAATCAGCCCCAGCATTTT
TRBJ2-1 | TRBV6-2/TRBV6-3 | . | . | CASSFRGYNEQFF | TGTGCCAGCAGTTTCCGGGGTTACAATGAGCAGTTCTTC
TRBJ2-1 | TRBV4-3 | TRBD2 | . | CASSQAPGGAGGPNEQFF | TGCGCCAGCAGCCAAGCCCCTGGGGGAGCGGGGGGGCCAAATGAGCAGTTCTTC
TRBJ1-2 | TRBV5-1 | . | . | CASSSAPTVYGYTF | TGCGCCAGCAGCTCCGCCCCGACAGTCTATGGCTACACCTTC
TRBJ2-6 | TRBV7-2 | . | once | CASSLVMASGANVLTF | TGTGCCAGCAGCTTAGTCATGGCCTCTGGGGCCAACGTCCTGACTTTC
TRBJ2-2 | TRBV11-2 | . | . | CASSLLRETGELFF | TGTGCCAGCAGCTTATTACGGGAAACCGGGGAGCTGTTTTTT
TRBJ2-1 | TRBV27 | TRBD1 | few | CASSSPGQGFYNEQFF | TGTGCCAGCAGTAGCCCGGGACAGGGATTTTACAATGAGCAGTTCTTC
TRBJ1-1 | TRBV6-5 | TRBD1 | . | CASSYRTGGTEAFF | TGTGCCAGCAGTTACCGGACAGGGGGTACTGAAGCTTTCTTT
TRBJ1-3 | TRBV2 | . | . | CASSVIQGNTIYF | TGTGCCAGCAGTGTAATACAAGGAAACACCATATATTTT
TRBJ2-3 | TRBV29-1 | . | . | CSVRGPTDTQYF | TGCAGCGTTCGCGGGCCAACAGATACGCAGTATTTT
TRBJ2-7 | TRBV3-1/TRBV3-2 | . | . | CASSSEREQYF | TGTGCCAGCAGCTCCGAGCGGGAGCAGTACTTC
TRBJ2-2 | TRBV15 | . | . | CATSRTGNTGELFF | TGTGCCACCAGCAGGACAGGGAACACCGGGGAGCTGTTTTTT
TRBJ1-4 | TRBV6-5 | TRBD1 | . | CASRLDRAGNEKLFF | TGTGCCAGCAGACTCGACAGGGCTGGTAATGAAAAACTGTTTTTT